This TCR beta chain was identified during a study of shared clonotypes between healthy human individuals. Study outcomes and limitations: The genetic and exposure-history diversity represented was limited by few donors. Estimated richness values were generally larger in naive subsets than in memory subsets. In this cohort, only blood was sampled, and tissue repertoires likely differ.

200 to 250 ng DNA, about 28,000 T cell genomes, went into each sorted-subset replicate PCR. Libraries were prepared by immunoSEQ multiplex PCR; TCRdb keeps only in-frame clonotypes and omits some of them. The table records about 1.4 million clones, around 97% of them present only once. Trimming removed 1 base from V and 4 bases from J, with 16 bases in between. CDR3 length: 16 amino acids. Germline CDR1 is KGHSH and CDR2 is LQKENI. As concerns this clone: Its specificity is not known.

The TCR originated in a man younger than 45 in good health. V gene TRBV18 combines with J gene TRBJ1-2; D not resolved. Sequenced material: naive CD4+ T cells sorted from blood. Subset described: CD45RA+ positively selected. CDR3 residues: CASSPLDGKTFYGYTF. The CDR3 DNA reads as TGTGCCAGCTCACCACTCGACGGAAAAACCTTCTATGGCTACACCTTC.